This T cell receptor beta chain was recovered during a study of Graves' ophthalmopathy and Graves' hyperthyroidism. On the study more broadly: At initial diagnosis, peripheral blood was obtained, and this preceded any treatment.

Looked up from germline, CDR1 is DFQATT and CDR2 is SNEGSKA (reference sequence). The germline V and J ends were trimmed by 1 base and 1 base, with 10 bases remaining between them. The CDR3 consists of 14 residues. Researchers took RNA transcripts and amplified TCR beta CDR3 regions from them. After a first-round RT-PCR with HTBI primers, a second-round multiplex PCR was run. In TCRdb, the multiplex PCR reads were re-called with MiXCR into one record per CDR3 protein. Counted here are fewer than 650,000 distinct CDR3 sequences, 20% to 25% occurring once; the ten biggest clones make up about 6.6%. The sample holds many counts of this clonotype. Ophthalmopathy not arising within 18 months of follow-up defined hyperthyroidism as stable.

The receptor comes from a woman under 30 with stable Graves' hyperthyroidism. Some clones in this sample may be carry-over from other donors' samples. The chain recombines TRBV20-1 with TRBJ1-1; weak D call: TRBD1 (5 bases). Sample: peripheral blood. The CDR3 nucleotides are TGCAGTGCTAGAGTTAGGACAAAGAACACTGAAGCTTTCTTT. This codes for CSARVRTKNTEAFF.